These T cell receptor beta chains were read from a single sample in a study of blood T cell repertoires in COVID-19. The protocol was immunoSEQ multiplex PCR, while the TCRdb copy is restricted to in-frame clones and leaves out a portion. Of some 330,000 clones in the sample, around 92% were seen once. The sample taken for sequencing was peripheral blood. The receptors shown here come from a woman aged 30 to 39 with COVID-19, enrolled during active disease. CDR3s include the opening cysteine and the closing phenylalanine or tryptophan. D genes are given only for firm matches. Part of the rows lack a size; the others show once, few, many or a class for expanded clones.

j_call | clone_size | v_call | d_call | cdr3_aa | cdr3_nt
TRBJ1-1 | - | TRBV10-3 | TRBD1 | CAISEIGGRGEAFF | TGTGCCATCAGTGAGATAGGGGGCAGGGGTGAAGCTTTCTTT
TRBJ1-6 | - | TRBV28 | - | CASSPRALTPLHF | TGTGCCAGCAGTCCGCGGGCACTCACACCCCTCCACTTT
TRBJ1-3 | few | TRBV2 | - | CASSQNSGNTIYF | TGTGCCAGCAGCCAGAACTCTGGAAACACCATATATTTT
TRBJ1-1 | - | TRBV5-1 | - | CASSFEGMNTEAFF | TGCGCCAGCAGCTTCGAGGGCATGAACACTGAAGCTTTCTTT
TRBJ2-3 | once | TRBV18 | TRBD2 | CASSPGPGRGATDTQYF | TGTGCCAGCTCACCAGGCCCCGGGCGGGGGGCCACAGATACGCAGTATTTT
TRBJ2-1 | - | TRBV14 | - | CASSQDGVEQFF | TGTGCCAGCAGCCAAGACGGAGTTGAGCAGTTCTTC
TRBJ1-4 | - | TRBV7-2 | TRBD1 | CASSLMRQGGEKLFF | TGTGCCAGCAGCTTAATGCGACAGGGCGGTGAAAAACTGTTTTTT
TRBJ1-3 | - | TRBV5-1 | - | CASSLAPGASGNTIYF | TGCGCCAGCAGCTTGGCCCCAGGCGCCTCTGGAAACACCATATATTTT
TRBJ2-5 | - | TRBV13 | - | CASSLRRGEETQYF | TGTGCCAGCAGCTTACGGCGGGGAGAGGAGACCCAGTACTTC
TRBJ2-5 | - | TRBV28 | TRBD1 | CASSTRTGSERETQYF | TGTGCCAGCAGTACCCGGACAGGGAGTGAGCGAGAGACCCAGTACTTC
TRBJ2-7 | once | TRBV7-3 | - | CASSSVGAEGEQYF | TGTGCCAGCAGCTCTGTGGGGGCTGAAGGCGAGCAGTACTTC
TRBJ1-1 | - | TRBV6-5 | - | CASSPERLNTEAFF | TGTGCCAGCAGCCCGGAGAGACTTAACACTGAAGCTTTCTTT
TRBJ2-1 | - | TRBV28 | - | CASSLSSPGVRNEQFF | TGTGCCAGCAGTTTAAGCTCTCCAGGGGTGAGGAATGAGCAGTTCTTC
TRBJ2-1 | - | TRBV24-1 | TRBD2 | CATSDQLAGTYNEQFF | TGTGCCACCAGTGATCAACTAGCGGGCACCTACAATGAGCAGTTCTTC
TRBJ1-1 | - | TRBV9 | - | CASSPQGLDTEAFF | TGTGCCAGCAGCCCCCAGGGTTTGGACACTGAAGCTTTCTTT
TRBJ1-4 | - | TRBV13 | - | CASSLAGEEKLFF | TGTGCCAGCAGCTTAGCGGGGGAAGAAAAACTGTTTTTT
TRBJ2-3 | - | TRBV6-5 | TRBD1 | CASSDSGGAYTQYF | TGTGCCAGCAGTGACTCAGGGGGCGCATATACGCAGTATTTT
TRBJ1-5 | - | TRBV6-2/TRBV6-3 | TRBD1 | CASSFPGGQPQHF | TGTGCCAGCAGTTTCCCAGGGGGGCAGCCCCAGCATTTT
TRBJ1-1 | - | TRBV28 | - | CASSLLDTGPATEAFF | TGTGCCAGCAGTTTGCTCGATACAGGGCCGGCCACTGAAGCTTTCTTT
TRBJ1-1 | - | TRBV10-3 | - | CAISEGAQGGTEAFF | TGTGCCATCAGTGAGGGAGCACAGGGTGGAACTGAAGCTTTCTTT
TRBJ1-5 | - | TRBV27 | - | CASSGSYSNQPQHF | TGTGCCAGCAGTGGCTCGTATAGCAATCAGCCCCAGCATTTT
TRBJ2-3 | - | TRBV23-1 | - | CASSHLQVGQFSTDTQYF | TGCGCCAGCAGTCATCTCCAGGTTGGACAGTTTAGCACAGATACGCAGTATTTT
TRBJ2-2 | - | TRBV27 | TRBD2 | CASAGGDTGELFF | TGTGCCAGCGCGGGGGGCGACACCGGGGAGCTGTTTTTT
TRBJ1-2 | - | TRBV19 | TRBD1 | CASSIGQGAQGYTF | TGTGCCAGTAGTATAGGACAGGGGGCGCAAGGCTACACCTTC
TRBJ1-2 | - | TRBV6-5 | - | CASSYSAGMDGYTF | TGTGCCAGCAGTTACTCTGCGGGGATGGATGGCTACACCTTC